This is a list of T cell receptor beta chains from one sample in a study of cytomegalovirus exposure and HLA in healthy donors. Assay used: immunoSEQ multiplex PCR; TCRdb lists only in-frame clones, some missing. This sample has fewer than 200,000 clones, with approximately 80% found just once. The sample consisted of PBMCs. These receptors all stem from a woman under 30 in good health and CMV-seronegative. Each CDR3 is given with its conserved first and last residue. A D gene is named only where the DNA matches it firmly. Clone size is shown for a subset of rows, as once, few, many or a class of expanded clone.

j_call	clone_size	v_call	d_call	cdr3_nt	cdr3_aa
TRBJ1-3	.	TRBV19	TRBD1	TGTGCCAGTAGGAGACAGGGATCGGCTGGAAACACCATATATTTT	CASRRQGSAGNTIYF
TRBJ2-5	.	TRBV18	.	TGTGCCAGCGGGCCTGAGATCGGTAGAGAGACCCAGTACTTC	CASGPEIGRETQYF
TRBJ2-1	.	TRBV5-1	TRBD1	TGCGCCAGCAGCTTGAGGCAGGGGGCGTTGTACAATGAGCAGTTCTTC	CASSLRQGALYNEQFF
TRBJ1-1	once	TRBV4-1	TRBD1	TGCGCCAGCAGCCAACCCCCGGACAGGTACACTGAAGCTTTCTTT	CASSQPPDRYTEAFF
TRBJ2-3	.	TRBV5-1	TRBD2	TGCGCCAGCAGCTTGGCCGGCGGGAGGCCTCGCACAGATACGCAGTATTTT	CASSLAGGRPRTDTQYF
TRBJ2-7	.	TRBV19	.	TGTGCCAGTAGTTTTGGGGAGTCCTACGAGCAGTACTTC	CASSFGESYEQYF
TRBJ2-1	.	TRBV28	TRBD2	TGTGCCAGCAGTTCCGGGACTAGCGGGAGAAATGAGCAGTTCTTC	CASSSGTSGRNEQFF
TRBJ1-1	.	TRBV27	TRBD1	TGTGCCAGCAGTTCGGACAGGGCTTGGGGCACTGAAGCTTTCTTT	CASSSDRAWGTEAFF
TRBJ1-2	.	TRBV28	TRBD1	TGTGCCAGCAGTTTGTCAGGACAGGGACTACGGGGCTACACCTTC	CASSLSGQGLRGYTF
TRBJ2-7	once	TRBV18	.	TGTGCCAGCTCACCAACGTTGGGCAGGGCCTCCTACGAGCAGTACTTC	CASSPTLGRASYEQYF
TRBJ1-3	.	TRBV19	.	TGTGCCAGTAGTATTAGAGGGACTCAAGGAAACACCATATATTTT	CASSIRGTQGNTIYF
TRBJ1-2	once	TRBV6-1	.	TGTGCCAGCAGTACTACAGGGCCGCCAAACTATGGCTACACCTTC	CASSTTGPPNYGYTF
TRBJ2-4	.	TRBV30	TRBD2	TGTGCCTGGTGTGGGACTAGCACCCTAAAGGCCAAAAACATTCAGTACTTC	CAWCGTSTLKAKNIQYF
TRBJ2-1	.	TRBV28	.	TGTGCCACCACAGGTTACAATGAGCAGTTCTTC	CATTGYNEQFF
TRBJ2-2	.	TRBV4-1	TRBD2	TGCGCCAGCAGCCCTGGACTAGCGGACGGGGAGCTGTTTTTT	CASSPGLADGELFF
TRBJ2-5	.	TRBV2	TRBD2	TGTGCCAGCAGTGAATCTAGCGGGTTCCAAGAGACCCAGTACTTC	CASSESSGFQETQYF
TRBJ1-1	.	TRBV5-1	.	TGCGCCAGCAGACGAAGCCCCGAGAACACTGAAGCTTTCTTT	CASRRSPENTEAFF
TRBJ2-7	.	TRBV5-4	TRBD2	TGTGCCAGCAGCTTGCGGGAGGGTGCCGAGCAGTACTTC	CASSLREGAEQYF
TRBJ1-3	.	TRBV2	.	TGTGCCAGCAGCTACCGAGACAGAAGAGGAAACACCATATATTTT	CASSYRDRRGNTIYF
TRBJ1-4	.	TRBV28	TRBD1	TGTGCCAGCAGTTCAATACCCGGGACAGGGGATGAAAAACTGTTTTTT	CASSSIPGTGDEKLFF
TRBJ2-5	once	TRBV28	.	TGTGCCAGCAGTTCCACCGCGGGGGCGTTGCAAGAGACCCAGTACTTC	CASSSTAGALQETQYF
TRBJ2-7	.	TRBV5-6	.	TGTGCCCCCGGGGAAGAAGTAGGAGGGTTCTACGAGCAGTACTTC	CAPGEEVGGFYEQYF
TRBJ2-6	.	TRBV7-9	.	TGTTCCAGCAGGCGGGGAGGTTCACCTGGGGCCAACGTCCTGACTTTC	CSSRRGGSPGANVLTF
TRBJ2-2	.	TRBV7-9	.	TGTGCCAGCAGCTTGAGAGCGGGCTTCACCGGGGAGCTGTTTTTT	CASSLRAGFTGELFF
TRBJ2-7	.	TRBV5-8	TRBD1	TGTGCCAGCAGCAAGTACGGGACAGTCTACGAGCAGTACTTC	CASSKYGTVYEQYF
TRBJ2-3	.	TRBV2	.	TGTGCCAGCAGTCGAAGGCAGGTAAACGCAGATACGCAGTATTTT	CASSRRQVNADTQYF
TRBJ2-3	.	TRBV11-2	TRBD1	TGTGCCAGCAGCCGGACAGGGATCGAACAGTATTTT	CASSRTGIEQYF
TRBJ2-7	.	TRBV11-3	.	TGTGCCAGCAGCTCCTCAGGGCCGGAGCAGTACTTC	CASSSSGPEQYF
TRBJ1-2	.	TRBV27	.	TGTGCCAGCAGTGACGGAGCAACGGGTAACTATGGCTACACCTTC	CASSDGATGNYGYTF
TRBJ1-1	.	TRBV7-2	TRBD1	TGTGCCAGCAGCGTTTCTCTCAGGGGGCTTAGGAAAGCTTTCTTT	CASSVSLRGLRKAFF
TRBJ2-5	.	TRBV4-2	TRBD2	TGTGCCAGCAGCCAAGATCCGAAGCGGGAGGGCCTAGGAGAGACCCAGTACTTC	CASSQDPKREGLGETQYF
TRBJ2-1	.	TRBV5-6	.	TGTGCCAGCAGCAACCAATTAGCGCGGAATACCGCCTACAATGAGCAGTTCTTC	CASSNQLARNTAYNEQFF
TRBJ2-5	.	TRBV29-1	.	TGCAGCGTTGGAGGAAAGGGCGGGCAGTACTTC	CSVGGKGGQYF
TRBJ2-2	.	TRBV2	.	TGTGCCAGCAGTGAAAGTCGTGGGGCTAGGAACACCGGGGAGCTGTTTTTT	CASSESRGARNTGELFF
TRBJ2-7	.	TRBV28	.	TGTGCCAGCAGTTTATCAGGGGTGGACGAGCAGTACTTC	CASSLSGVDEQYF
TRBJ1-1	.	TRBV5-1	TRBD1	TGCGCCAGCAGCTTGCTAGGGGGCTCGAACACTGAAGCTTTCTTT	CASSLLGGSNTEAFF